This T cell receptor beta chain was documented in a study of blood T cell repertoires in COVID-19. Assay: immunoSEQ multiplex PCR; the TCRdb copy retains only in-frame clones and omits some. The profile shows about 60,000 clones, around 90% of them singletons. This CDR3 is 16 amino acids long. Germline assignment: CDR1 LNHDA and CDR2 SQIVND (reference sequence). The V end lost 6 bases, the J end lost 4 bases, and 18 bases lay between the germline ends. This receptor was taken from a human donor with active COVID-19. The donor label of this sample is uncertain. The chain uses TRBV19 and TRBJ2-2, with a weak D call TRBD1 (6 bases). The sample taken for sequencing was peripheral blood. The CDR3 DNA is TGTGCCAGTAGGAACCATGGGGGCGCGGGCACCGGGGAGCTGTTTTTT. This codes for CASRNHGGAGTGELFF.